The next 8 T cell receptor beta chains were all read from a single sample in a study of blood T cell repertoires in COVID-19 (dated by TCRdb to about 2020). The library was prepared using the immunoSEQ multiplex PCR assay. Drawn from immuneACCESS, this table holds only the in-frame rearrangements with V and J called that TCRdb kept. Clones are partly lost; checked studies trace under half to an unresolved V gene and leave the rest unexplained. The sample records around 120,000 clones, roughly 72% of which are singletons. In total, the top ten clones hold about 5.9% of the sample. The sequenced sample consisted of peripheral blood. These receptors were obtained from a man aged 80 or over with acute or convalescent COVID-19.

The rearrangement joins TRBV7-2 to TRBJ2-7; maybe TRBD1 (6 bases). The CDR3 covers 14 residues. Trimming left V 1 base short and J 5 bases short, with 12 bases between. Germline V gene sequence: CDR1 SGHTA, CDR2 FQGNSA. The CDR3 DNA reads as TGTGCCAGCAGCTTAGGAAATACAGGGAACGAGCAGTACTTC. This encodes CASSLGNTGNEQYF.

The chain couples TRBV30 to TRBJ1-4; D call uncertain. Germline V gives CDR1 GTSNPN, CDR2 SVGIG (reference sequence). V was cut by 5 bases and J by 6 bases, with 10 bases left in between. The CDR3 has 12 residues. CDR3 DNA sequence: TGTGCCTGGGAACAGCTGGATGAAAAACTGTTTTTT. Its translation: CAWEQLDEKLFF.

The sample holds a few counts of this clone. The chain has TRBV29-1 and TRBJ1-2; 7 positions match TRBD1. The CDR3 covers 12 residues. The V gene end was trimmed by 4 bases and the J gene end by 8 bases; junction bases not matched to a gene: 7. CDR1 SQVTM and CDR2 ANQGSEA come from the germline V gene. This chain's CDR3 is CSVVTGMEGYTF. CDR3 nucleotides: TGCAGCGTTGTGACAGGGATGGAAGGCTACACCTTC. The full variable domain, completed using reference TRBV29-1 and TRBJ1-2, is SAVISQKPSRDICQRGTSLTIQCQVDSQVTMMFWYRQQPGQSLTLIATANQGSEATYESGFVIDKFPISRPNLTFSTLTVSNMSPEDSSIYLCSVVTGMEGYTFGSGTRLTVV.

This clone was counted many times. The V call is TRBV5-8, the J call TRBJ2-7, with D possibly being TRBD2 (6 bases). Trimming took 7 bases from V and 9 from J, leaving 17 bases between them. Germline-derived CDR1 and CDR2 are SGHTS and YDEGEE. The CDR3 has 12 residues. The CDR3 DNA reads as TGTGCCAGCCGGGAGAAGGGTTTACGGCAGTACTTC. Its protein is CASREKGLRQYF.

This clone was observed a single time. The chain joins TRBV7-3 to TRBJ2-5; the D gene is possibly TRBD2 (6 bases). Germline CDR1 reads SGHTA; CDR2 reads FQGTGA. Trimming took off 2 bases at V and 5 bases at J, with 12 bases between the two ends. CDR3 length equals 14 residues. The CDR3: CASSLGPGTETQYF. The CDR3 region has the DNA TGTGCCAGCAGCTTAGGTCCGGGGACTGAGACCCAGTACTTC.

This rearrangement joins TRBV11-3 to TRBJ2-3; 13 bases agree with TRBD2. Germline V lookup: CDR1 SGHNT, CDR2 YENEEA. The V segment lost 6 bases and the J segment 5 bases; nucleotides outside the gene matches: 8. The CDR3 loop spans 16 amino acids. The CDR3 here is CASSPRTSGRLDTQYF. The CDR3 coding sequence is TGTGCCAGCAGTCCCAGGACTAGCGGGAGATTAGATACGCAGTATTTT. The full variable domain, rest sourced from reference TRBV11-3 and TRBJ2-3, is EAGVVQSPRYKIIEKKQPVAFWCNPISGHNTLYWYLQNLGQGPELLIRYENEEAVDDSQLPKDRFSAERLKGVDSTLKIQPAELGDSAVYLCASSPRTSGRLDTQYFGPGTRLTVL.

V and J are TRBV27 and TRBJ1-1; 8 nucleotides align to TRBD1. This CDR3 has 15 residues. Trimming removed 5 bases from V and 7 bases from J; junction bases left unmatched: 12. Germline V gene sequence: CDR1 MNHEY, CDR2 SMNVEV (reference sequence). The CDR3 protein is CASSRKPGQEDEAFF. The CDR3 nucleotides read TGTGCCAGCAGTAGAAAACCGGGACAGGAGGATGAAGCTTTCTTT.

The gene calls are TRBV2 and TRBJ1-6; 9 nucleotides align to TRBD1. Germline CDR1 is SNHLY and CDR2 is FYNNEI. This CDR3 comprises 16 residues. With 8 bases clipped from V and 10 bases from J, the junction kept 15 bases outside the gene matches. CDR3 sequence reads: CASGLIGTGYGSPLHF. The CDR3 nucleotides are TGTGCCAGCGGCCTCATTGGGACAGGGTATGGGTCACCCCTCCACTTT.